This section outlines one T cell receptor (beta chain) sequence together with its context. Its antigen is unidentified. Germline lookup yields CDR1 MDHEN and CDR2 SYDVKM. V gave up 5 bases and J gave up 0 bases, with 17 bases separating them. This CDR3 has 16 amino acids. The data are from a study of CD8 T cells in ankylosing spondylitis. Study findings and constraints: Seemingly distinctive of ankylosing spondylitis blood was a TCR beta motif formed by eight highly homologous variants. There was reportedly significant enrichment of clones that were disease-linked in matched ankylosing spondylitis synovial fluid.

TCRdb reprocessed the 5' RACE reads via MiXCR and lists one record per CDR3 protein. The sample shows approximately 140,000 distinct CDR3 sequences, approximately 44% of them seen only once. Material for sequencing was synovial fluid, either unsorted or a sorted T cell fraction (not recorded which). The genes are TRBV28 and TRBJ2-7, with D tentatively TRBD1 (5 bases). The source of this sequence is a male donor with ankylosing spondylitis. CDR3 in DNA: TGTGCCAGCAGTCAGGACACTTTACTTACCTCCTACGAGCAGTACTTC. Translated, it gives CASSQDTLLTSYEQYF.